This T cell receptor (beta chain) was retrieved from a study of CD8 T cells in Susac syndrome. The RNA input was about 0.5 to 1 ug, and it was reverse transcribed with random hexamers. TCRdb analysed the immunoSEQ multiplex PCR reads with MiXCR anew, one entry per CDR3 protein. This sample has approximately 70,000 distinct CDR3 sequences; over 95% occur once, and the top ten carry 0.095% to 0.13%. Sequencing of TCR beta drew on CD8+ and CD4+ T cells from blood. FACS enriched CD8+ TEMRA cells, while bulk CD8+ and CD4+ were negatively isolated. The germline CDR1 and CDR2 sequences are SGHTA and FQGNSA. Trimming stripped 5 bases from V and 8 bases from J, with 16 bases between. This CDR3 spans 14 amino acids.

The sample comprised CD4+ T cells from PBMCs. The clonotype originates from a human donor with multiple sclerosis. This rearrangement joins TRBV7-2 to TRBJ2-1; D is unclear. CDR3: CASSPALNSDEQFF. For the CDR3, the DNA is TGTGCCAGCAGCCCAGCCCTCAATAGTGATGAGCAGTTCTTC.